This TCR beta chain was retrieved from a study of cytomegalovirus exposure and HLA in healthy donors. General observations from the study: When analyzed later, the rates of TCR association showed variation by HLA locus, with DRB1 the most and HLA-C the fewest. It was approximately 170 TCR beta chains that were listed as cytomegalovirus-associated. In vitro experiments confirmed that three CMV-associated chains were specific for CMV antigens. In a later analysis, HLA-associated TCR beta chains were more clonally expanded than equally common others.

As for this clone: Its antigen is not known.

This CDR3 has 14 amino acids. Looked up from germline, CDR1 is KGHSH and CDR2 is LQKENI. The V gene lost 5 bases and the J gene lost 6 bases, with 14 bases spanning the gap. It was with 60 Vbeta and 13 Jbeta primers that the PCR ran. Here immunoSEQ multiplex PCR was the method, and the copy in TCRdb shows in-frame clones only, minus some. Among 81,000 or so clones listed, more than 55% were seen once. The genes are TRBV18 and TRBJ1-5; a possible D gene is TRBD1 (5 bases). Sequenced: PBMCs. The origin of this receptor is a woman aged 25 to 45 in good health and CMV-seropositive. DNA of the CDR3: TGTGCCAGCTCAGCGCAGAACAGGTTTCAGCCCCAGCATTTT. This sequence encodes CASSAQNRFQPQHF.